The 30 T cell receptor beta chains presented below share a single source sample, sequenced in a study of blood T cells in healthy people across ages. The use of a sample-barcoded 5' primer and a J-beta primer mix characterized a second PCR of roughly 7 to 12 cycles. MiXCR, applied by TCRdb to the 5' RACE reads, yields one record per CDR3 protein. The sample yields approximately 1.5 million distinct CDR3 sequences, around 36% seen once. Sample: blood. These receptors originate from a woman younger than 45 in good health.

The genes are TRBV27 and TRBJ2-1, with TRBD2 matching 13 bases. Trimming cost V 3 bases and J 0 bases; bases outside gene matches: 11. From germline, CDR1 is MNHEY and CDR2 SMNVEV (reference sequence). The CDR3 spans 20 residues. The CDR3: CASSLWTSGSTYSSYNEQFF. The CDR3 bases are TGTGCCAGCAGTTTGTGGACTAGCGGGAGTACTTACAGCTCCTACAATGAGCAGTTCTTC.

The chain recombines TRBV9 with TRBJ2-1; TRBD2 aligns across 11 bases. Germline assignment: CDR1 SGDLS and CDR2 YYNGEE. CDR3 length: 17 residues. Trimming cost V 0 bases and J 0 bases; bases outside gene matches: 2. The CDR3 reads CASSVGGTSGSYNEQFF. The CDR3 coding sequence is TGTGCCAGCAGCGTAGGGGGGACTAGCGGCTCCTACAATGAGCAGTTCTTC.

The chain has TRBV11-2 and TRBJ2-1; D is perhaps TRBD2 (5 bases). The CDR3 is made up of 14 amino acids. V was pared by 3 bases and J by 0 bases, with 6 bases between. Germline CDR1 is SGHAT and CDR2 is FQNNGV. The CDR3 DNA is TGTGCCAGCAGCTTGCGGGCCTCCTACAATGAGCAGTTCTTC. Protein product: CASSLRASYNEQFF.

The V gene is TRBV20-1, the J gene TRBJ1-5; D unresolved. Trimming stripped 5 bases from V and 0 bases from J, with 14 bases between. Germline CDR1 DFQATT, CDR2 SNEGSKA (reference sequence). The CDR3 contains 15 residues. The CDR3 region has the DNA TGCAGTGCTGCTAAGGGAGGGTTTAGCAATCAGCCCCAGCATTTT. Amino acid sequence: CSAAKGGFSNQPQHF.

The rearrangement links TRBV6-5 to TRBJ2-5; a possible D gene is TRBD1 (6 bases). Germline V gene sequence: CDR1 MNHEY, CDR2 SVGAGI. The CDR3 spans 15 residues. Between the trimmed V and J ends, which lost 0 bases and 7 bases, there was a span of 15 bases. CDR3 sequence reads: CASSYSGQLPGTQYF. The DNA for the CDR3 is TGTGCCAGCAGTTACTCGGGACAACTCCCGGGGACCCAGTACTTC.

The genes are TRBV2 and TRBJ1-4; D gene unclear. This CDR3 has 14 amino acids. Germline CDR1 SNHLY, CDR2 FYNNEI. The germline V and J ends were trimmed by 1 base and 1 base, with 4 bases remaining between them. DNA of the CDR3: TGTGCCAGCAGTGAAGAGGGAACTAATGAAAAACTGTTTTTT. This codes for CASSEEGTNEKLFF.

CDR3 region: CASSREGHGYTF. Here the CDR3 DNA reads TGTGCCAGCAGCCGGGAGGGTCATGGCTACACCTTC. The chain couples TRBV7-9 to TRBJ1-2, with D hard to call. Per germline, CDR1 SEHNR and CDR2 FQNEAQ (reference sequence). This CDR3 contains 12 residues. Trimming took off 5 bases at V and 6 bases at J, with 10 bases between the two ends.

The chain's CDR3 is CASSGTVRAYEQYF. CDR3 sequence (DNA): TGTGCCAGCAGCGGGACAGTTAGGGCCTACGAGCAGTACTTC. The chain is built from TRBV2 and TRBJ2-7; TRBD1 matches at 7 bases. The J segment lost 2 bases and the V segment lost 6 bases, leaving 7 bases of the junction unmatched. The CDR3 has 14 amino acids. Germline V gene data show CDR1 as SNHLY and CDR2 as FYNNEI.

This clonotype was observed a handful of times. The chain uses TRBV7-2 and TRBJ2-3, with 8 bases matching TRBD2. Per germline, CDR1 SGHTA and CDR2 FQGNSA. V was clipped by 4 bases and J by 2 bases; unmatched bases: 5. The CDR3 contains 15 residues. CDR3 sequence (DNA): TGTGCCAGCAGCTCGACTAGCGAGTACACAGATACGCAGTATTTT. This encodes CASSSTSEYTDTQYF.

This chain links TRBV28 with TRBJ2-1; 11 positions match TRBD2. There are 14 residues in the CDR3. In germline, CDR1 is MDHEN, CDR2 SYDVKM. V dropped 4 bases and J dropped 9; count of bases not matched to a gene: 5. This CDR3 is CASSYTSGSSEQFF. The CDR3 DNA follows: TGTGCCAGCAGTTACACTAGCGGGAGTTCTGAGCAGTTCTTC. Using reference TRBV28 and TRBJ2-1 for the parts outside the CDR3, the full variable domain is DVKVTQSSRYLVKRTGEKVFLECVQDMDHENMFWYRQDPGLGLRLIYFSYDVKMKEKGDIPEGYSVSREKKERFSLILESASTNQTSMYLCASSYTSGSSEQFFGPGTRLTVL.

The J gene is TRBJ1-5, the V gene TRBV12-3 or TRBV12-4, with 8 bases identical to TRBD1. The V segment lost 4 bases and the J segment 2 bases; nucleotides outside the gene matches: 4. There are 15 residues in the CDR3. CDR3 amino acids: CASSYRGAGNQPQHF. CDR3 nucleotides: TGTGCCAGCAGTTACAGGGGGGCGGGCAATCAGCCCCAGCATTTT.

This clonotype was observed a handful of times. The V gene is TRBV27, the J gene TRBJ2-5; D gene unclear. Germline-derived CDR1 and CDR2 are MNHEY and SMNVEV (reference sequence). The V end was cut by 6 bases, the J end by 2 bases, with 10 bases between. This CDR3 is 13 amino acids long. The CDR3 is CASSSIRQETQYF. The DNA of the CDR3 is TGTGCCAGCAGCTCTATCCGTCAAGAGACCCAGTACTTC.

This clonotype has just a few counts. The V and J genes are TRBV10-1 and TRBJ2-4; D is uncertain. Germline CDR1 is WNHNN and CDR2 is SYGVQD (reference sequence). This CDR3 region has 14 residues. The V end lost 6 bases, the J end lost 2 bases, and 11 bases lay between the germline ends. CDR3 DNA sequence: TGCGCCAGCAGGGGGATCTCTCCCAAAAACATTCAGTACTTC. Translation: CASRGISPKNIQYF.

The chain employs TRBV20-1 and TRBJ2-3; TRBD2 aligns across 9 bases. Germline V lookup: CDR1 DFQATT, CDR2 SNEGSKA (reference sequence). V dropped 2 bases and J dropped 2; count of bases not matched to a gene: 8. CDR3 length: 16 amino acids. The CDR3 sequence: CSARFGGLASTDTQYF. CDR3 in DNA: TGCAGTGCTAGATTCGGAGGACTAGCGTCCACAGATACGCAGTATTTT.

Points on this clonotype: A read error may explain this, as a much larger clone is one base away. V usage is TRBV20-1 and J usage is TRBJ2-3; TRBD1 is a possible D gene (6 bases). This CDR3 has 14 amino acids. Germline loops: CDR1 DFQATT, CDR2 SNEGSKA (reference sequence). Trimming left V 1 base short and J 3 bases short, with 11 bases between. The CDR3 spells CSARGQGLTDTQYF. CDR3 DNA sequence: TGCAGTGCTAGAGGGCAGGGGTTGACAGATACGCAGTATTTT.

The rearrangement uses TRBV29-1 and TRBJ1-2, with D possibly being TRBD1 (6 bases). Trimming removed 4 bases from V and 1 base from J, with 16 bases in between. Looked up from germline, CDR1 is SQVTM and CDR2 is ANQGSEA. The CDR3 has 15 residues. CDR3: CSVGDEGGFNYGYTF. The DNA of the CDR3 is TGCAGCGTTGGGGATGAGGGGGGATTTAACTATGGCTACACCTTC.

A few counts support this clonotype. J is TRBJ1-5 and V is TRBV4-1; 12 bases are shared with TRBD1. The trim removed 2 bases at V and 5 bases at J, leaving 10 bases unmatched. The germline CDR1 and CDR2 sequences are MGHRA and YSYEKL. There are 18 residues in the CDR3. This CDR3 is CASSQRVPGQGAYQPQHF. The CDR3 DNA is TGCGCCAGCAGCCAAAGGGTACCGGGACAGGGGGCCTATCAGCCCCAGCATTTT.

The chain employs TRBV4-2 and TRBJ2-1, with 7 positions matching TRBD2. CDR1 and CDR2 from the germline V gene are LGHNA and YNFKEQ. The CDR3 has 16 residues. V was clipped by 0 bases and J by 6 bases; unmatched bases: 8. The CDR3 here is CASSQDLGGSRNEQFF. CDR3 coding DNA: TGTGCCAGCAGCCAAGATCTGGGAGGGTCCCGCAATGAGCAGTTCTTC.

In this sample, this clonotype turned up many times. The chain has TRBV4-1 and TRBJ2-4; perhaps D is TRBD1 or TRBD2 (6 bases each). CDR3 length: 14 amino acids. Germline V gives CDR1 MGHRA, CDR2 YSYEKL. V was shortened by 0 bases and J by 7 bases, with 10 bases between the two germline ends. In DNA, the CDR3 is TGCGCCAGCAGCCAAGATATAGGGGGGAACATTCAGTACTTC. Encoded protein: CASSQDIGGNIQYF.

This rearrangement joins TRBV12-5 to TRBJ2-1; D unresolved. Germline V gene sequence: CDR1 LGHNT, CDR2 FRNRAP. The CDR3 runs 13 residues. Between the trimmed V and J ends, which lost 3 bases and 8 bases, there was a span of 11 bases. The CDR3 is CASGFGSVDEQFF. CDR3 nucleotides: TGTGCTAGTGGTTTTGGCAGCGTTGATGAGCAGTTCTTC. Full variable domain (outside the CDR3, taken from reference TRBV12-5 and TRBJ2-1): DARVTQTPRHKVTEMGQEVTMRCQPILGHNTVFWYRQTMMQGLELLAYFRNRAPLDDSGMPKDRFSAEMPDATLATLKIQPSEPRDSAVYFCASGFGSVDEQFFGPGTRLTVL.

J is TRBJ1-2 and V is TRBV5-4; D is possibly TRBD1 (6 bases). This CDR3 region has 15 residues. Trimming shortened V by 6 bases and J by 4 bases, and 19 bases separated the two germline ends. Germline V gene lookup returns CDR1 SGHNT and CDR2 YYREEE (reference sequence). The chain's CDR3 is CASKDPRDTTYGYTF. The DNA for the CDR3 is TGTGCCAGCAAGGACCCACGGGACACTACCTATGGCTACACCTTC. The whole variable domain, filled in from reference TRBV5-4 and TRBJ1-2, reads ETGVTQSPTHLIKTRGQQVTLRCSSQSGHNTVSWYQQALGQGPQFIFQYYREEENGRGNFPPRFSGLQFPNYSSELNVNALELDDSALYLCASKDPRDTTYGYTFGSGTRLTVV.

This chain links TRBV6-1 with TRBJ2-7, with D maybe TRBD1 (7 bases). Germline-derived CDR1 and CDR2 are MNHNS and SASEGT. V was trimmed by 4 bases and J by 2 bases, leaving 15 bases between them. This CDR3 is built from 15 residues. The CDR3 reads CASSGGTAGTYEQYF. The CDR3, as DNA: TGTGCCAGCAGTGGCGGGACAGCCGGGACCTACGAGCAGTACTTC.

This chain connects TRBV5-5 to TRBJ2-4; D may be TRBD2 (6 bases). The CDR3 totals 15 residues. Deletions cut 4 bases from V and 3 bases from J, with 14 bases between. Per the germline V gene, CDR1 is SGHKS and CDR2 is YYEKEE (reference sequence). CDR3 residues: CASSATGSGKNIQYF. CDR3 in DNA: TGTGCCAGCAGCGCAACGGGTAGCGGCAAAAACATTCAGTACTTC.

The rearrangement joins TRBV9 to TRBJ1-1; D call uncertain. Trimming removed 4 bases at V and 11 bases at J, with 24 bases between. CDR3 length: 15 residues. CDR1 is SGDLS, CDR2 YYNGEE, per germline. The CDR3 sequence: CASSPPEAGRFPAFF. In DNA form, the CDR3 reads TGTGCCAGCAGCCCGCCGGAGGCGGGTAGATTCCCGGCTTTCTTT.

This clonotype appeared many times. Germline is not matched at one junction end, which may reflect a read error. The chain employs TRBV5-1 and TRBJ2-7; 9 bases match TRBD1. This CDR3 is 14 amino acids long. CDR1 SGHRS and CDR2 YFSETQ come from the germline V gene. In nucleotides, the CDR3 is TGTGCCAGCAGTTCGGGACAGGGCCCCTACGAGCAGTACTTC. It codes for CASSSGQGPYEQYF.

In its sample, this clonotype was seen many times. The gene calls are TRBV15 and TRBJ2-3, with D possibly TRBD2 on 6 matching bases. The CDR3 is 15 amino acids. CDR1 LNHNV and CDR2 YYDKDF come from the germline V gene (reference sequence). V was clipped by 0 bases and J by 2 bases, with 9 bases between them. This CDR3 reads CATSRDGGLTDTQYF. The CDR3 DNA reads as TGTGCCACCAGCAGAGACGGGGGACTCACAGATACGCAGTATTTT.

This chain joins TRBV5-1 and TRBJ2-4, with D unresolved. The J call may be in error: the DNA end matches TRBJ2-7 better. Germline values: CDR1 SGHRS, CDR2 YFSETQ. The CDR3 covers 12 residues. The CDR3 DNA reads TGCGCCAGCTCTGGGCAACTCAACGAGCAGTACTTC. It translates to CASSGQLNEQYF.

This clonotype was seen a single time. Being one base from a much bigger clone, this may be a read error. Written as DNA, the CDR3 is TGTGCCATCAGGGAGTCGGGCTTGAATCAGCCCCAGCATTTT. Protein sequence: CAIRESGLNQPQHF. V and J are TRBV10-3 and TRBJ1-5, with unresolved D. Per the germline V gene, CDR1 is ENHRY and CDR2 is SYGVKD. This CDR3 is 14 amino acids long.

This clonotype was detected only once. The junction departs from germline at one end; a sequencing error may be responsible. The chain is built from TRBV24-1 and TRBJ2-3; 9 nucleotides align to TRBD1. This CDR3 contains 16 residues. Germline lookup yields CDR1 KGHDR and CDR2 SFDVKD. The CDR3 region has the DNA TGTGCCACCAGTGATCCACAGGGGGCCGGCACAGATACACAGTATTTT. The encoded protein is CATSDPQGAGTDTQYF.

The chain couples TRBV28 to TRBJ2-7; no reliable D call. The germline V gene encodes CDR1 MDHEN and CDR2 SYDVKM. The CDR3 runs 15 residues. The V end was cut by 6 bases, the J end by 0 bases, with 15 bases between. As DNA, the CDR3 is TGTGCCAGCAGATCCCCTCCACCGGTCTCCTACGAGCAGTACTTC. It encodes CASRSPPPVSYEQYF.